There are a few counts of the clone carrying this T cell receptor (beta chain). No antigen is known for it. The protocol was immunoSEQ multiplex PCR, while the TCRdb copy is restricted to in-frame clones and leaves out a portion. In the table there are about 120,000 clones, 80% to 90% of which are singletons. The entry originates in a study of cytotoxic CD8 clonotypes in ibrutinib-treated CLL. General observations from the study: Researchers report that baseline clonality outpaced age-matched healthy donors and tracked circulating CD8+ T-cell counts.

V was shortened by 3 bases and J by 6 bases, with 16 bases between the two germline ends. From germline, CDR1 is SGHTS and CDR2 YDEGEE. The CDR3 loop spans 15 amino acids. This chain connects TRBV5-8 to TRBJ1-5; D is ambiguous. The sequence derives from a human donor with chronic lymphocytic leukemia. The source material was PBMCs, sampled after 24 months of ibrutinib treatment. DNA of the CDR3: TGTGCCAGCAGCTCGAGGGTCCGGGCCTCTCAGCCCCAGCATTTT. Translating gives CASSSRVRASQPQHF.